Presented here are 11 T cell receptor beta chains from one specimen sequenced in a study of CDR3 diversity in severe acne. TCRdb reprocessed the PCR reads with MiXCR, giving one entry per CDR3 protein. The data show about 90,000 distinct CDR3 sequences, roughly half seen once. Sequences were obtained from blood. Receptor source: a male donor in good health, serving as a control.

As DNA, the CDR3 is TGTGCCACCAGTGACCCTAGCGGACTCCAAGAGACCCAGTACTTC. This encodes CATSDPSGLQETQYF. This sequence joins TRBV24-1 and TRBJ2-5; 7 bases match TRBD2. CDR1 and CDR2 from the germline V gene are KGHDR and SFDVKD. V lost 4 bases and J lost 1; bases outside the gene matches: 5. The CDR3 is 15 amino acids.

To note about this clonotype: This may stem from a read error, because a much larger clone lies one nucleotide away. The chain joins TRBV27 to TRBJ2-5; D is possibly TRBD2 (5 bases). The germline gives CDR1 MNHEY, CDR2 SMNVEV (reference sequence). CDR3 size: 15 residues. CDR3 in amino acids: CASSLFEDSQESQYF. CDR3 bases: TGTGCCAGCAGTTTATTCGAGGACTCCCAAGAGTCCCAGTACTTC.

In this sample, this clonotype turned up many times. The chain carries TRBV19 and TRBJ2-2; 8 positions match TRBD1. The junction had 4 bases not matched to a gene; V was cut back by 7 bases and J by 3 bases. This CDR3 spans 14 amino acids. Germline V gene data show CDR1 as LNHDA and CDR2 as SQIVND (reference sequence). The CDR3 here is CASMGQAYTGELFF. DNA of the CDR3: TGTGCCAGTATGGGACAGGCGTACACCGGGGAGCTGTTTTTT. Looking up the rest from reference TRBV19 and TRBJ2-2 gives the full variable domain: DGGITQSPKYLFRKEGQNVTLSCEQNLNHDAMYWYRQDPGQGLRLIYYSQIVNDFQKGDIAEGYSVSREKKESFPLTVTSAQKNPTAFYLCASMGQAYTGELFFGEGSRLTVL.

The sample holds one count of this clonotype. A much larger clone sits a single nucleotide away, making a read error possible. As the CDR3 is not closed by the conserved phenylalanine or tryptophan, this likely results from a read error. The rearrangement joins TRBV7-7 to TRBJ1-1; D gene unclear. Germline-derived CDR1 and CDR2 are SSHAT and FNYEAQ (reference sequence). The CDR3 runs 13 residues. Written as DNA, the CDR3 is TGTGCTAGCAGCGTGGATTGGGACACTGAAGCTTTCCTT. As protein: CASSVDWDTEAFL.

This clonotype has a single count. This rearrangement joins TRBV7-9 to TRBJ2-7, with D unclear. The DNA end is a closer match to TRBJ2-1, so the J assignment may be wrong. Germline V lookup: CDR1 SEHNR, CDR2 FQNEAQ (reference sequence). This CDR3 has 14 amino acids. The CDR3 region is CASSLEATSNEQFF. The CDR3, as DNA: TGTGCCAGCAGCTTAGAAGCGACCTCTAATGAGCAGTTCTTC.

This clonotype appeared once. V gene TRBV6-4 combines with J gene TRBJ2-3, with a possible D match to TRBD2 (7 bases). Trimming pared 4 bases from V and 9 bases from J, leaving 14 bases between. The germline V gene has CDR1 MRHNA and CDR2 SNTAGT. The CDR3 loop spans 13 amino acids. The CDR3 protein is CASSAKGGGTQYF. CDR3 in DNA: TGTGCCAGCAGTGCAAAAGGCGGGGGCACGCAGTATTTT.

This clonotype is judged medium-sized. The chain employs TRBV6-5 and TRBJ2-1, with D tentatively TRBD2 (5 bases). The CDR3 totals 15 residues. Between the trimmed V and J ends, which lost 8 bases and 6 bases, there was a span of 20 bases. Germline-derived CDR1 and CDR2 are MNHEY and SVGAGI. CDR3 sequence reads: CASGSATQWLNEQFF. DNA of the CDR3: TGTGCCAGCGGGAGCGCCACACAATGGCTCAATGAGCAGTTCTTC.

Many counts were recorded for this clonotype. The gene calls are TRBV5-1 and TRBJ2-5; possible D gene TRBD1, 6 bases. The CDR3 covers 14 residues. The germline V and J ends were trimmed by 1 base and 3 bases, with 10 bases remaining between them. Germline CDR1 is SGHRS and CDR2 is YFSETQ. CDR3 loop: CASSLLSGEETQYF. In DNA, the CDR3 is TGCGCCAGCAGCTTGTTGTCAGGGGAAGAGACCCAGTACTTC.

The chain employs TRBV28 and TRBJ1-5; no reliable D call. The CDR3 has 12 amino acids. Trimming shortened V by 3 bases and J by 5 bases, and 5 bases separated the two germline ends. Germline V gene sequence: CDR1 MDHEN, CDR2 SYDVKM. DNA of the CDR3: TGTGCCAGCAGTTTGGCTTATCAGCCCCAGCATTTT. It is translated as CASSLAYQPQHF.

The CDR3 sequence is CASSVEDRGYGYTF. The DNA for the CDR3 is TGTGCCAGCAGCGTAGAGGACAGGGGCTATGGCTACACCTTC. The chain links TRBV9 to TRBJ1-2; 9 bases map to TRBD1. Germline CDR1 and CDR2: SGDLS and YYNGEE. The CDR3 sequence is 14 residues long. V lost 0 bases and J lost 4; bases outside the gene matches: 1.

The chain employs TRBV24-1 and TRBJ2-5; tentatively, D is TRBD1 (5 bases). Between the trimmed V and J ends, which lost 5 bases and 0 bases, there was a span of 12 bases. Looked up from germline, CDR1 is KGHDR and CDR2 is SFDVKD. This CDR3 has 15 amino acids. The DNA of the CDR3 is TGTGCCACCAGTGCCATTGACAGAAACCAAGAGACCCAGTACTTC. It specifies CATSAIDRNQETQYF.